This paragraph reports one T cell receptor beta chain. Its specificity is unknown. This sample was taken from a study of T cell repertoires in cytomegalovirus infection. About the research overall: Selection of CMV epitopes for the study included recently identified HLA-C-restricted and well-studied HLA-B-restricted ones. Matching HLA type, along with CMV infection, was indicated by public TCR beta signatures. Whole-study findings and limits: Summed public TCR beta family frequency identified CMV carriers bearing the relevant HLA. HLA-C-restricted CMV-specific TCR beta clonotypes were dominant in the ex vivo response.

The CDR3 totals 14 residues. V gave up 5 bases and J gave up 6 bases; unmatched junction bases: 4. Germline V gives CDR1 DFQATT, CDR2 SNEGSKA (reference sequence). MiXCR, run by TCRdb on the reads, gives a single entry per CDR3 protein. The sample lists about 830,000 distinct CDR3 sequences, approximately 32% seen once, with over 10% in the top ten. The source was cultured CD8+ T cells from PBMCs, collected from culture after CMV antigen stimulation. This sequence joins TRBV20-1 and TRBJ2-2; 12 bases line up with TRBD1. The sequence derives from a human donor in good health (CMV status not recorded). Some clones in this sample may be carry-over from other donors' samples. The DNA for the CDR3 is TGCAGTGCTTGGGACAGGGGGCGGTCCGGGGAGCTGTTTTTT. Translating gives CSAWDRGRSGELFF.